This T cell receptor beta chain is from a study of cytomegalovirus exposure and HLA in healthy donors. The wider study: The 100 million to 140 million unique TCR beta sequences, from 150 million to 200 million T cells, were found by an earlier analysis.

The study ran its PCR with 60 Vbeta and 13 Jbeta primers. Authors' analysis steps: Counted up in a later analysis, unique TCR beta chains came to some 75 million, with some 11 million shared. Measured with immunoSEQ multiplex PCR; TCRdb has only the in-frame clones, and not every one. Clone size and the V and J calls come from that table; the DNA yielded D and trimming. The sample has approximately 190,000 clones; around 84% are singletons. The sequence came from a man in his forties in good health and CMV-seropositive. The specimen was PBMCs.

CDR3 DNA: TGTGCCAGCTCACGTACAGAAGATACGCAGTATTTT. Protein product: CASSRTEDTQYF. The genes are TRBV18 and TRBJ2-3, with D uncertain. V lost 4 bases to trimming and J lost 5 bases, with 7 bases between them. CDR3 size: 12 residues. From germline, CDR1 is KGHSH and CDR2 LQKENI.